A single sample gave rise to the 30 T cell receptor beta chains below, sequenced in a study of blood T cell repertoires in COVID-19. The data were produced by immunoSEQ multiplex PCR, yet TCRdb's version contains in-frame clones alone and is incomplete. Of 200,000 to 250,000 clones in the sample, more than 75% were seen once. Sequenced sample: peripheral blood. Receptor source: a man in his 60s who had recovered from COVID-19.

The V call is TRBV11-2, the J call TRBJ2-1; 15 bases fit TRBD2. After removal of 4 bases from V and 8 bases from J, the junction contained 15 bases not matched to a gene. Germline lookup yields CDR1 SGHAT and CDR2 FQNNGV. The CDR3 spans 19 residues. CDR3 amino acids: CASSSHTGLAGGDEHEQFF. The CDR3 bases are TGTGCCAGCAGCTCACATACCGGACTAGCGGGAGGGGATGAGCATGAGCAGTTCTTC.

The chain has TRBV19 and TRBJ1-2, with TRBD1 identical over 9 bases. Germline-derived CDR1 and CDR2 are LNHDA and SQIVND (reference sequence). This CDR3 is built from 14 residues. Unmatched junction bases numbered 3, after V lost 5 bases and J lost 2 bases. This chain's CDR3 is CASSATGGNYGYTF. The CDR3, as DNA: TGTGCCAGTAGTGCGACAGGGGGGAACTATGGCTACACCTTC. Full variable domain (rest looked up from reference TRBV19 and TRBJ1-2): DGGITQSPKYLFRKEGQNVTLSCEQNLNHDAMYWYRQDPGQGLRLIYYSQIVNDFQKGDIAEGYSVSREKKESFPLTVTSAQKNPTAFYLCASSATGGNYGYTFGSGTRLTVV.

The chain uses TRBV4-1 and TRBJ2-7; D is ambiguous. Germline V gene data show CDR1 as MGHRA and CDR2 as YSYEKL. With 4 bases removed from V and 3 bases from J, the gap between germline ends came to 10 bases. The CDR3 length is 13 residues. CDR3 amino acids: CASSLGLDYEQYF. DNA for the CDR3: TGCGCCAGCAGCCTGGGCTTGGACTACGAGCAGTACTTC.

In regard to this clone: A read error may produce the germline difference seen at one junction end. V and J are TRBV7-2 and TRBJ1-2; D might be TRBD1 (6 bases). Looked up from germline, CDR1 is SGHTA and CDR2 is FQGNSA. There are 15 residues in the CDR3. CDR3 DNA: TGTGCCAGCAGTTTAGATCTACAGGGCAACTATGGCTACACCTTC. Translated, it gives CASSLDLQGNYGYTF.

The chain joins TRBV5-4 to TRBJ2-7; a weak D match, TRBD1 (6 bases). Per germline, CDR1 SGHNT and CDR2 YYREEE (reference sequence). The V end was cut by 3 bases, the J end by 6 bases, with 10 bases between. The CDR3 loop spans 12 amino acids. The CDR3 loop is CASSSLGGEQYF. The DNA for the CDR3 is TGTGCCAGCAGCTCCCTAGGGGGCGAGCAGTACTTC. The full variable domain, rest sourced from reference TRBV5-4 and TRBJ2-7, is ETGVTQSPTHLIKTRGQQVTLRCSSQSGHNTVSWYQQALGQGPQFIFQYYREEENGRGNFPPRFSGLQFPNYSSELNVNALELDDSALYLCASSSLGGEQYFGPGTRLTVT.

The chain recombines TRBV5-1 with TRBJ2-3, with a possible D match to TRBD2 (6 bases). Germline V gene data show CDR1 as SGHRS and CDR2 as YFSETQ. The CDR3 consists of 15 residues. With 4 bases removed from V and 0 bases from J, the gap between germline ends came to 12 bases. In nucleotides, the CDR3 is TGCGCCAGCAGCGACCCGGGACTGAGCACAGATACGCAGTATTTT. Translating it yields CASSDPGLSTDTQYF.

This rearrangement joins TRBV3-1 (or the pseudogene TRBV3-2) to TRBJ1-6; possible D gene TRBD1, 6 bases. V was clipped by 0 bases and J by 9 bases, with 9 bases between them. Germline values: CDR1 LGHDT, CDR2 YNNKEL (reference sequence). The length of the CDR3 is 14 residues. CDR3 in DNA: TGTGCCAGCAGCCAAGAGGGGGCACGTTCACCCCTCCACTTT. Translated: CASSQEGARSPLHF.

This clone appeared once. The chain couples TRBV27 to TRBJ1-1; tentatively, D is TRBD1 (6 bases). V lost 1 base and J lost 5, with 11 bases in between. This CDR3 is 14 amino acids long. The V gene's germline CDR1 is MNHEY and CDR2 SMNVEV (reference sequence). The CDR3 bases are TGTGCCAGCAGTTTATTGGACAGAAGAACTGAAGCTTTCTTT. Its translation is CASSLLDRRTEAFF.

The CDR3 bases are TGTGCCAGCAGTGGGACAGGTAATCAGCCCCAGCATTTT. It yields the protein CASSGTGNQPQHF. The chain is built from TRBV19 and TRBJ1-5; TRBD1 matches at 8 bases. Germline V gives CDR1 LNHDA, CDR2 SQIVND (reference sequence). V lost 9 bases and J lost 4; bases outside the gene matches: 5. The CDR3 has 13 residues.

The genes are TRBV12-5 and TRBJ1-6; no clear D gene. The ends were cut back, 5 bases at V and 7 bases at J, with 9 bases in the middle. CDR1 is LGHNT and CDR2 is FRNRAP in the germline V gene. CDR3 length equals 13 residues. CDR3: CASGITQNSPLHF. The CDR3 nucleotides read TGTGCTAGTGGTATTACACAGAATTCACCCCTCCACTTT.

This clone was detected only a few times. V is TRBV7-8 and J is TRBJ2-2, with D perhaps TRBD2 (6 bases). This CDR3 is built from 15 residues. Per germline, CDR1 SGHVS and CDR2 FQNEAQ. Deletions cut 5 bases from V and 5 bases from J, with 15 bases between. The CDR3 DNA follows: TGTGCCAGCAGCCCGAGGGCGGGATGGACCGGGGAGCTGTTTTTT. Amino acid sequence: CASSPRAGWTGELFF.

The sample holds a few counts of this clone. The chain has TRBV10-3 and TRBJ1-1, with 9 bases fitting TRBD1. Germline V gives CDR1 ENHRY, CDR2 SYGVKD. After removal of 3 bases from V and 0 bases from J, the junction contained 8 bases not matched to a gene. This CDR3 contains 17 residues. The CDR3 region is CAISDWTGTGMNTEAFF. In nucleotides, the CDR3 is TGTGCCATCAGTGATTGGACCGGGACAGGGATGAACACTGAAGCTTTCTTT.

J is TRBJ2-7 and V is TRBV6-5, with 8 bases lining up with TRBD2. In germline, CDR1 is MNHEY, CDR2 SVGAGI. This CDR3 is 14 amino acids long. Trimming cost V 6 bases and J 2 bases; bases outside gene matches: 6. CDR3 region: CASSVFSGAYEQYF. CDR3 DNA sequence: TGTGCCAGCAGCGTGTTTAGCGGGGCCTACGAGCAGTACTTC.

The chain couples TRBV6-1 to TRBJ1-1; D unclear. The CDR3 spans 13 residues. V lost 2 bases, J lost 5 bases, and 9 bases lay in between. CDR1 is MNHNS, CDR2 SASEGT, per germline. In DNA form, the CDR3 reads TGTGCCAGCAGTGAATTCGAAGAGACTGAAGCTTTCTTT. This gives the protein CASSEFEETEAFF.

V is TRBV5-5 and J is TRBJ1-1; 8 bases map to TRBD1. The J segment lost 1 base and the V segment lost 1 base, leaving 3 bases of the junction unmatched. Germline assignment: CDR1 SGHKS and CDR2 YYEKEE (reference sequence). The CDR3 length is 15 residues. This chain's CDR3 is CASSLKTGANTEAFF. The CDR3 nucleotides are TGTGCCAGCAGCTTGAAGACAGGGGCGAACACTGAAGCTTTCTTT.

The rearrangement uses TRBV18 and TRBJ2-1, with 12 bases matching TRBD2. CDR3 size: 17 residues. V dropped 3 bases and J dropped 5; count of bases not matched to a gene: 8. Germline V gives CDR1 KGHSH, CDR2 LQKENI. The CDR3, as DNA: TGTGCCAGCTCACCGCGTCTAGCGGGGGGGCGGAACAATGAGCAGTTCTTC. Translating gives CASSPRLAGGRNNEQFF.

V usage is TRBV12-5 and J usage is TRBJ2-3; D is perhaps TRBD1 (6 bases). Trimming took 6 bases from V and 4 from J, leaving 14 bases between them. This CDR3 contains 14 residues. Germline lookup yields CDR1 LGHNT and CDR2 FRNRAP. The CDR3 reads CASGTGSFSDTQYF. CDR3 DNA sequence: TGTGCTAGTGGGACAGGAAGTTTTTCAGATACGCAGTATTTT.

This clone was counted a single time. The chain is built from TRBV7-2 and TRBJ2-2, with TRBD2 matching over 7 bases. Germline values: CDR1 SGHTA, CDR2 FQGNSA. V was pared by 1 base and J by 5 bases, with 7 bases of the junction left unmatched. This CDR3 spans 16 amino acids. The CDR3, as DNA: TGTGCCAGCAGCTTAGTCCCTAGCGGAGGGACCGGGGAGCTGTTTTTT. It codes for CASSLVPSGGTGELFF.

The genes are TRBV6-5 and TRBJ1-2; tentative D call: TRBD1 (5 bases). V was cut by 1 base and J by 9 bases, with 15 bases left in between. Germline V lookup: CDR1 MNHEY, CDR2 SVGAGI. This CDR3 is built from 14 residues. This chain's CDR3 is CASSYWGLQVSYTF. The CDR3 DNA reads as TGTGCCAGCAGTTACTGGGGACTGCAGGTAAGCTACACCTTC.

The V and J genes are TRBV28 and TRBJ2-1, with 10 bases identical to TRBD1. Germline V gives CDR1 MDHEN, CDR2 SYDVKM. The CDR3 spans 17 residues. J gave up 3 bases and V 6 bases, and 11 bases lay outside the gene matches. CDR3 in DNA: TGTGCCAGCAGCCCTTACCAGACAGGGGGCCTCTACAATGAGCAGTTCTTC. This translates into CASSPYQTGGLYNEQFF.

The V gene is TRBV3-1 (or the pseudogene TRBV3-2), the J gene TRBJ2-2, with 11 bases aligning to TRBD2. Trimming removed 3 bases from V and 2 bases from J; junction bases left unmatched: 5. There are 17 residues in the CDR3. CDR1 is LGHDT and CDR2 is YNNKEL in the germline V gene (reference sequence). The CDR3 DNA follows: TGTGCCAGCAGCCAGCCCGGGACTAGCGGAAACACCGGGGAGCTGTTTTTT. Amino acid sequence: CASSQPGTSGNTGELFF.

The chain employs TRBV6-2 or TRBV6-3 and TRBJ1-2; D is undetermined. The germline gives CDR1 MNHEY, CDR2 SVGEGT. Deletions cut 6 bases from V and 4 bases from J, with 18 bases between. This CDR3 comprises 15 residues. This chain's CDR3 is CASSPTSPKSYGYTF. The DNA for the CDR3 is TGTGCCAGCAGCCCCACTTCTCCGAAATCCTATGGCTACACCTTC.

This clone showed up just once. The CDR3 nucleotides read TGTGCCACCAGTGACGGCTTAGGGGAAGGCAATGAGCAGTTCTTC. It specifies CATSDGLGEGNEQFF. The chain has TRBV24-1 and TRBJ2-1, with TRBD1 as a possible D gene (5 bases). The length of the CDR3 is 15 residues. The V and J ends lost 4 bases and 6 bases respectively, with 15 bases between them. Germline values: CDR1 KGHDR, CDR2 SFDVKD.

The CDR3: CASSETGVSYNEQFF. The CDR3, as DNA: TGTGCCAGCAGTGAGACAGGGGTCTCCTACAATGAGCAGTTCTTC. V gene TRBV2 combines with J gene TRBJ2-1, with 8 bases identical to TRBD1. CDR3 length: 15 amino acids. Germline V CDR1 and CDR2: SNHLY, FYNNEI. The V gene end was trimmed by 3 bases and the J gene end by 0 bases; junction bases not matched to a gene: 1.

This chain connects TRBV5-1 to TRBJ2-2; 10 bases map to TRBD2. With 4 bases clipped from V and 6 bases from J, the junction kept 6 bases outside the gene matches. Germline V CDR1 and CDR2: SGHRS, YFSETQ. The CDR3 is 15 residues long. The CDR3, as DNA: TGCGCCAGCAGCGGTAGCGGGAGGTCCCCCGGGGAGCTGTTTTTT. This gives the protein CASSGSGRSPGELFF.

The gene calls are TRBV5-1 and TRBJ1-2; maybe TRBD1 (5 bases). Germline values: CDR1 SGHRS, CDR2 YFSETQ. The CDR3 extends over 20 amino acids. V was pared by 4 bases and J by 4 bases, with 32 bases between. This CDR3 reads CASSPRTAIGHGPASYGYTF. CDR3 DNA sequence: TGCGCCAGCAGCCCACGGACCGCTATCGGACACGGACCGGCGTCCTATGGCTACACCTTC.

The gene calls are TRBV3-1 (or the pseudogene TRBV3-2) and TRBJ2-1, with D unclear. V lost 1 base, J lost 4 bases, and 11 bases lay in between. The CDR3 has 15 amino acids. CDR1 is LGHDT, CDR2 YNNKEL, per germline (reference sequence). The CDR3 region has the DNA TGTGCCAGCAGCCAAGGGGTAACAGTGTACAATGAGCAGTTCTTC. Translating it yields CASSQGVTVYNEQFF.

V gene TRBV11-2 combines with J gene TRBJ2-3; the D is unclear. Germline CDR1 is SGHAT and CDR2 is FQNNGV. V was shortened by 8 bases and J by 0 bases, with 15 bases between the two germline ends. The CDR3 spans 15 residues. CDR3 sequence: CASARQTSSTDTQYF. The CDR3 nucleotides are TGTGCCAGCGCCCGGCAGACATCGAGCACAGATACGCAGTATTTT.

This clone has just a few counts. This chain links TRBV5-6 with TRBJ1-3; 8 bases match TRBD1. This CDR3 has 15 amino acids. With V trimmed by 2 bases and J by 4 bases, 5 bases remained unmatched. Germline CDR1 SGHDT, CDR2 YYEEEE. The CDR3 loop reads CASSFQGARGNTIYF. The CDR3, as DNA: TGTGCCAGCAGCTTCCAGGGGGCGAGGGGAAACACCATATATTTT.

This sequence joins TRBV21-1 and TRBJ1-1; TRBD1 is the table's D call, not checked against the DNA. TRBV21-1 constitutes a pseudogene. This CDR3 region has 18 residues. The CDR3: CASSKAEGQGARDTEAFF. DNA for the CDR3: TGTGCCAGCAGCAAAGCTGAGGGACAGGGGGCAAGAGACACTGAAGCTTTCTTT.